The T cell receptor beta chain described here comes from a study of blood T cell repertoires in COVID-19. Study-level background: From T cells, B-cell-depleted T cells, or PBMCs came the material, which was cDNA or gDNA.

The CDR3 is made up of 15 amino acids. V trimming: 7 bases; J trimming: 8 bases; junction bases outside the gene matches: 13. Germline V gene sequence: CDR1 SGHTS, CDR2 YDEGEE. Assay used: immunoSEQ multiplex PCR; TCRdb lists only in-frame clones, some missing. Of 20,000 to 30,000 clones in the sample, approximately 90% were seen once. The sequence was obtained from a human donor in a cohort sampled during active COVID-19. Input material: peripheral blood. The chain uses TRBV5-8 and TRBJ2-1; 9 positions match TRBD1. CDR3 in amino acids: CASRPPGQGIDEQFF. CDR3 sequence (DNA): TGTGCCAGCCGGCCTCCGGGACAGGGAATCGATGAGCAGTTCTTC.